These 18 T cell receptor beta chains were all obtained from the same sample, sequenced in a study of blood T cells in healthy people across ages. For the second PCR, which ran for roughly 6 to 12 cycles, a sample-barcoded 5' primer and a J-beta primer mix were used. TCRdb re-called the 5' RACE reads through MiXCR, storing one row per CDR3 protein. The data show 800,000 to 900,000 distinct CDR3 sequences, with about 62% seen just once and around a quarter held by the top ten. Source material: blood. The receptor source for this set is a man aged 25 to 45 in good health.

The genes are TRBV4-3 and TRBJ2-7, with TRBD1 matching 9 bases. V lost 2 bases, J lost 0 bases, and 11 bases stayed unmatched. Germline CDR1 and CDR2: LGHNA and YSLEER. The CDR3 consists of 18 residues. The CDR3 coding sequence is TGCGCCAGCAGCCAACATGGGTCAGACAGGGGGTCCTCCTACGAGCAGTACTTC. It specifies CASSQHGSDRGSSYEQYF.

V is TRBV7-9 and J is TRBJ2-1, with D perhaps matching TRBD2 (5 bases). Trimming cost V 3 bases and J 10 bases, with 10 bases left between them. This CDR3 region has 12 residues. Germline V gene sequence: CDR1 SEHNR, CDR2 FQNEAQ (reference sequence). CDR3 DNA sequence: TGTGCCAGCAGCTTGGTAGCGATGGAGCAGTTCTTC. It encodes CASSLVAMEQFF.

This clonotype was seen more than once but under ten times. V and J are TRBV3-1 and TRBJ2-7; D may correspond to TRBD1 or TRBD2 (5 bases each). Germline V gene sequence: CDR1 LGHDT, CDR2 YNNKEL (reference sequence). The CDR3 extends over 15 amino acids. The germline V and J ends were trimmed by 3 bases and 2 bases, with 14 bases remaining between them. The CDR3 region is CASSQHRDGTYEQYF. The CDR3, as DNA: TGTGCCAGCAGCCAGCACCGGGACGGGACCTACGAGCAGTACTTC.

V and J are TRBV27 and TRBJ2-2, with 7 bases lining up with TRBD1. Unmatched junction bases numbered 8, after V lost 8 bases and J lost 2 bases. Germline CDR1 and CDR2: MNHEY and SMNVEV (reference sequence). The CDR3 has 15 residues. CDR3 DNA sequence: TGTGCCAGCCAGGCCGGGACAGCTAACACCGGGGAGCTGTTTTTT. Protein product: CASQAGTANTGELFF.

This clonotype was seen ten or more times. The J gene is TRBJ2-5, the V gene TRBV28, with D possibly being TRBD1 (6 bases). The CDR3 covers 13 residues. Germline loops: CDR1 MDHEN, CDR2 SYDVKM. V lost 7 bases and J lost 2, with 11 bases in between. CDR3 amino acids: CASTQGGQETQYF. The CDR3 DNA reads as TGTGCCAGCACACAGGGTGGGCAAGAGACCCAGTACTTC.

The V gene is TRBV6-6, the J gene TRBJ1-2, with D perhaps TRBD1 (5 bases). V lost 0 bases and J lost 2, with 7 bases in between. This CDR3 has 14 amino acids. From germline, CDR1 is MNHNY and CDR2 SVGAGI (reference sequence). In DNA, the CDR3 is TGTGCCAGCAGTTACTCGCCAGGGAACTATGGCTACACCTTC. Translation gives CASSYSPGNYGYTF.

This clonotype was observed a handful of times. The V and J genes are TRBV2 and TRBJ2-3, with D possibly TRBD1 on 5 matching bases. CDR3 length: 12 residues. The germline V and J ends were trimmed by 8 bases and 2 bases, with 8 bases remaining between them. The germline V gene has CDR1 SNHLY and CDR2 FYNNEI. CDR3 sequence reads: CASEGDTDTQYF. CDR3 bases: TGTGCCAGCGAAGGGGACACAGATACGCAGTATTTT.

The chain carries TRBV6-1 and TRBJ1-5; TRBD1 might be the D (5 bases). The CDR3 extends over 12 amino acids. Looked up from germline, CDR1 is MNHNS and CDR2 is SASEGT. V gave up 8 bases and J gave up 5 bases, with 10 bases separating them. The DNA of the CDR3 is TGTGCCAGCCGGACAAGGGATCAGCCCCAGCATTTT. It translates to CASRTRDQPQHF.

V gene TRBV20-1 combines with J gene TRBJ1-5; D unresolved. Germline CDR1 reads DFQATT; CDR2 reads SNEGSKA (reference sequence). The CDR3 has 12 amino acids. V was cut by 5 bases and J by 0 bases, with 5 bases left in between. CDR3 amino acids: CSAHYSNQPQHF. CDR3 DNA sequence: TGCAGTGCTCATTATAGCAATCAGCCCCAGCATTTT.

This clonotype was recorded many times. The rearrangement links TRBV20-1 to TRBJ1-1; D is uncertain. The germline CDR1 and CDR2 sequences are DFQATT and SNEGSKA (reference sequence). This CDR3 has 14 amino acids. With 0 bases removed from V and 1 base from J, the gap between germline ends came to 9 bases. DNA for the CDR3: TGCAGTGCTAGAGAGGAGGAGGGGAACACTGAAGCTTTCTTT. Its translation: CSAREEEGNTEAFF.

The J gene is TRBJ2-3, the V gene TRBV29-1; 7 nucleotides line up with TRBD1. The V gene's germline CDR1 is SQVTM and CDR2 ANQGSEA. The CDR3 runs 14 residues. V shed 5 bases and J 0 bases; nucleotides not matched to a gene: 5. The CDR3 loop is CSVCRQGSTDTQYF. The CDR3 region has the DNA TGCAGCGTTTGCCGACAGGGAAGCACAGATACGCAGTATTTT.

V is TRBV12-3 or TRBV12-4 and J is TRBJ1-2; 8 positions agree with TRBD1. CDR3 length: 15 residues. V dropped 5 bases and J dropped 3; count of bases not matched to a gene: 8. CDR3 sequence (DNA): TGTGCCAGCAGTCCCGGACAGGGCTTCCACTATGGCTACACCTTC. Its protein product is CASSPGQGFHYGYTF.

This clonotype was recorded a few times. CDR3 in amino acids: CSVGDEKLFF. Here the CDR3 DNA reads TGCAGCGTTGGGGATGAAAAACTGTTTTTT. This rearrangement joins TRBV29-1 to TRBJ1-4; D remains ambiguous. The germline gives CDR1 SQVTM, CDR2 ANQGSEA. V was trimmed by 4 bases and J by 6 bases, leaving 3 bases between them. The CDR3 totals 10 residues.

The chain is built from TRBV6-2 or TRBV6-3 and TRBJ1-4, with TRBD1 as a possible D gene (6 bases). The CDR3 has 14 amino acids. V was clipped by 6 bases and J by 8 bases, with 16 bases between them. The germline V gene has CDR1 MNHEY and CDR2 SVGEGT. The CDR3 spells CASSPTGHSEKLFF. The CDR3 DNA reads TGTGCCAGCAGCCCAACGGGACATTCGGAAAAACTGTTTTTT.

This clonotype was seen more than once but under ten times. The CDR3, as DNA: TGCAGCGTTGAAGTGGGCGGGGGCGAAGAGACCCAGTACTTC. Translating it yields CSVEVGGGEETQYF. This chain uses TRBV29-1 with TRBJ2-5; weak D call: TRBD2 (7 bases). Trimming cost V 1 base and J 3 bases, with 12 bases left between them. Germline loops: CDR1 SQVTM, CDR2 ANQGSEA. The CDR3 sequence is 14 residues long.

J is TRBJ2-3 and V is TRBV6-5; 7 bases agree with TRBD2. Germline V gene sequence: CDR1 MNHEY, CDR2 SVGAGI. The CDR3 sequence is 16 residues long. The V and J ends lost 5 bases and 0 bases, in that order; junction bases with no gene match: 8. The CDR3 region has the DNA TGTGCCAGCAGTCCTCCGACTAGCCCTAGCACAGATACGCAGTATTTT. This encodes CASSPPTSPSTDTQYF.

This clonotype was recorded a few times. V gene TRBV20-1 combines with J gene TRBJ2-7; TRBD2 matches at 11 bases. V was clipped by 2 bases and J by 2 bases; unmatched bases: 2. CDR3 length: 14 amino acids. Germline CDR1 and CDR2: DFQATT and SNEGSKA (reference sequence). Written as DNA, the CDR3 is TGCAGTGCTAGAACTAGCGGGGGTCCCTACGAGCAGTACTTC. This sequence encodes CSARTSGGPYEQYF.

The chain carries TRBV27 and TRBJ2-3, with unresolved D. CDR1 is MNHEY, CDR2 SMNVEV, per germline (reference sequence). The germline V and J ends were trimmed by 11 bases and 0 bases, with 18 bases remaining between them. The CDR3 extends over 15 amino acids. The CDR3 spells CASRLYPSSTDTQYF. CDR3 sequence (DNA): TGTGCCTCCCGACTGTATCCTTCTAGCACAGATACGCAGTATTTT.